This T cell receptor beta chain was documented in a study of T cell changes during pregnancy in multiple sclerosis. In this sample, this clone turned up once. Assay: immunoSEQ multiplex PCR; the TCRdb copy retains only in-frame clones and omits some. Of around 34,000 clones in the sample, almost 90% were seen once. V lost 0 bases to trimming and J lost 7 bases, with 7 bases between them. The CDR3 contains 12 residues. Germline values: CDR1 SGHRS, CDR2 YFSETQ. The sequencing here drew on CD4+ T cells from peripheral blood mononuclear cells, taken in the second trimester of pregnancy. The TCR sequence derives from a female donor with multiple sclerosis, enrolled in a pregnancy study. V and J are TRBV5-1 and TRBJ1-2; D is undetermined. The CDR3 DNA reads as TGCGCCAGCAGCTTGGATACAGTTGGCTACACCTTC. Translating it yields CASSLDTVGYTF. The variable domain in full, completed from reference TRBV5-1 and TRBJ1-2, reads KAGVTQTPRYLIKTRGQQVTLSCSPISGHRSVSWYQQTPGQGLQFLFEYFSETQRNKGNFPGRFSGRQFSNSRSEMNVSTLELGDSALYLCASSLDTVGYTFGSGTRLTVV.